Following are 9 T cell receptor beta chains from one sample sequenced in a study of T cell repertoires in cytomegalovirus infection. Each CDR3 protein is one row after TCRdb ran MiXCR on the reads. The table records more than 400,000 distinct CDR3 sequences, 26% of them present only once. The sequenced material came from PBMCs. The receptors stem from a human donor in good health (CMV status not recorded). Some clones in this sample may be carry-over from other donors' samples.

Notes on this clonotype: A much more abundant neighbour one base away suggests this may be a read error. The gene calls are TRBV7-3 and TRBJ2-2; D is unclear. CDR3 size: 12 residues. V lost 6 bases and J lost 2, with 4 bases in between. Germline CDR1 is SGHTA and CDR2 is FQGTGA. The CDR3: CASRFNTGELFF. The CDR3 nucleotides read TGTGCCAGCAGATTTAACACCGGGGAGCTGTTTTTT.

Written as DNA, the CDR3 is TGTGCCAGCAGCTCGCACAGGGGCTTGACTGAAGCTTTCTTT. It is translated as CASSSHRGLTEAFF. The chain uses TRBV7-9 and TRBJ1-1; 7 bases align to TRBD1. Unmatched junction bases numbered 7, after V lost 4 bases and J lost 5 bases. Germline V gene sequence: CDR1 SEHNR, CDR2 FQNEAQ (reference sequence). CDR3 length: 14 amino acids.

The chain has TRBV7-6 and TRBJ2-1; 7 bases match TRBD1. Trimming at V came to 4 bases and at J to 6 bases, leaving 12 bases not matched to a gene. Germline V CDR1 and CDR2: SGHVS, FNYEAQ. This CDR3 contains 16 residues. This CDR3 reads CASSWGPGQLGNEQFF. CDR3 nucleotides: TGTGCCAGCAGCTGGGGACCGGGACAGCTCGGCAATGAGCAGTTCTTC.

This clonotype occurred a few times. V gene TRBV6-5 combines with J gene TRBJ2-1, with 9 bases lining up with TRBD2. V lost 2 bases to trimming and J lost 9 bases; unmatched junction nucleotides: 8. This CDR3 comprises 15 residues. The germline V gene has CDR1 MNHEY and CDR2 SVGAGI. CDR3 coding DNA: TGTGCCAGCAGTTACGGAGGCGGGAGGGTAGGTGAGCAGTTCTTC. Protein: CASSYGGGRVGEQFF.

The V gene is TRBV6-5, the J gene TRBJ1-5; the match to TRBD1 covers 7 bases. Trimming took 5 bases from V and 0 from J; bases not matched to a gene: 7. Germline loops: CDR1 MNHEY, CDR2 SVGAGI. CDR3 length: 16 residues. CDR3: CASSTQGGDSNQPQHF. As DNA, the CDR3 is TGTGCCAGCAGTACCCAGGGGGGGGATAGCAATCAGCCCCAGCATTTT.

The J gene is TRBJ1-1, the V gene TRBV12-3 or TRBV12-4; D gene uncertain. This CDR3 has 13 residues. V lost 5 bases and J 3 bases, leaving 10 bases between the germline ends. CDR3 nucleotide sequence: TGTGCCAGCAGTGCCGGTTTCGACACTGAAGCTTTCTTT. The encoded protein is CASSAGFDTEAFF.

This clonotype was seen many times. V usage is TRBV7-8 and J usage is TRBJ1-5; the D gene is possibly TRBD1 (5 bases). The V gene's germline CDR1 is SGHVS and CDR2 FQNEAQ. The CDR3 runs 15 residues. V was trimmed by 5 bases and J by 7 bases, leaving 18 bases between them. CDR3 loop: CASSRDRGPRQPQHF. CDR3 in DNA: TGTGCCAGCAGCCGTGACCGGGGCCCCAGGCAGCCCCAGCATTTT.

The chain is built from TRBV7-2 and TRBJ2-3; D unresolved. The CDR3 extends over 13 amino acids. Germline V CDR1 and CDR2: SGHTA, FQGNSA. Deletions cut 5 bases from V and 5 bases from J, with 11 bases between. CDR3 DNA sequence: TGTGCCAGCAGCCAACCCTCGAAAGATACGCAGTATTTT. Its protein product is CASSQPSKDTQYF.

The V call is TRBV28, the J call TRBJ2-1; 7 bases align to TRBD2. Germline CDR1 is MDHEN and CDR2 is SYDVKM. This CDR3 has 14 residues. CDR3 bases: TGTGCGACCCCTTGGCGGGAGAGGCACAATGAGCAGTTCTTC. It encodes CATPWRERHNEQFF.